This paragraph reports one TCR beta chain. Its antigen remains unidentified. As to time point: patch test 1, 2 weeks after DPC sensitization. As for treatment: therapeutic diphenylcyclopropenone sensitization with weekly scalp DPC. Every donor had alopecia and was 18 to 70 years old; all were suitable for DPC. The CDR3 is made up of 16 amino acids. V dropped 6 bases and J dropped 2 bases, with 20 bases sitting between them. CDR1 is MDHEN and CDR2 is SYDVKM in the germline V gene. This specimen belongs to a study of human T cells and chemical hapten exposure. Study in general: Patients, largely female, had alopecia areata, totalis or universalis.

Findings of the study overall: With regard to DPC sensitization, TCRs above 1 in 1000 frequency did not change. Expanded TCR sets contained significantly more large CDR3 similarity clusters than controls.

TCRdb re-called the RACE reads with MiXCR, one entry per CDR3 protein. The data contain just over 80,000 distinct CDR3 sequences, roughly 10% of them singletons. The chain joins TRBV28 to TRBJ2-7, with TRBD2 as a possible D gene (6 bases). The material was whole blood, obtained in connection with sensitization to the hapten diphenylcyclopropenone (DPC). The receptor comes from a woman in her fifties or sixties with alopecia areata. Some clones in this sample may be carry-over from other donors' samples. The CDR3 spells CASSPLPFGTAYEQYF. The DNA of the CDR3 is TGTGCCAGCAGCCCCCTTCCTTTTGGGACTGCCTACGAGCAGTACTTC.